The 32 T cell receptor beta chains below all came from one sample that was sequenced in a study of Graves' ophthalmopathy and Graves' hyperthyroidism listed by TCRdb under 2018. The sequencer listed for this sample is Illumina HiSeq 2000. TCR beta CDR3 regions were amplified from RNA transcripts for repertoire sequencing. The first round was an RT-PCR using HTBI primers with the Qiagen OneStep RT-PCR kit, and this first round was followed by a second-round multiplex PCR, then size selection and purification. TCRdb reworked the public reads: Q25 trimming with fastp, MiXCR clone assembly, productive beta chains retained. Under each unique CDR3 protein, matching rows form one entry showing the most common genes and DNA. The sample profile shows about 480,000 distinct CDR3 sequences; about 15% of them were found once. Jointly, the top ten make up approximately 9.8% of the sample. Sequences were obtained from blood. These TCRs come from a woman in her twenties or thirties with Graves' ophthalmopathy. Donor details come from another sample of the same person, matched by shared clones.

This clonotype has only one observation. Being one base from a much bigger clone, this may be a read error. The J gene is TRBJ2-7, the V gene TRBV28, with D perhaps being TRBD1 or TRBD2 (5 bases each). The V gene's germline CDR1 is MDHEN and CDR2 SYDVKM. The CDR3 is 14 amino acids. CDR3 residues: CASSSVRGGYGQYF. Here the CDR3 DNA reads TGTGCCAGCAGTTCCGTACGGGGCGGCTACGGGCAGTACTTC.

This clonotype was counted a few times. The chain couples TRBV6-5 to TRBJ2-2; D remains ambiguous. Per the germline V gene, CDR1 is MNHEY and CDR2 is SVGAGI. The CDR3 loop spans 13 amino acids. The germline V and J ends were trimmed by 4 bases and 5 bases, with 8 bases remaining between them. CDR3 loop: CASSSSQTGELFF. CDR3 nucleotides: TGTGCCAGCAGTTCTTCTCAGACCGGGGAGCTGTTTTTT.

The chain uses TRBV14 and TRBJ1-6; D remains unclear. Trimming cost V 3 bases and J 0 bases, with 3 bases left between them. CDR3 length: 14 residues. Germline V CDR1 and CDR2: SGHDN, FVKESK. The CDR3 is CASSHGSYNSPLHF. The CDR3, as DNA: TGTGCCAGCAGCCATGGCTCCTATAATTCACCCCTCCACTTT.

This clonotype was found once. A much larger clone differs by one base, so this may be a read error. It is likely a read error, because the conserved phenylalanine at the end of the CDR3 is missing. This chain joins TRBV7-9 and TRBJ2-5; TRBD1 agrees at 9 bases. This CDR3 has 15 amino acids. V dropped 1 base and J dropped 4; count of bases not matched to a gene: 4. In germline, CDR1 is SEHNR, CDR2 FQNEAQ (reference sequence). CDR3 sequence reads: CASSLGGTGRETQYY. The DNA of the CDR3 is TGTGCCAGCAGCTTAGGGGGGACAGGGAGAGAGACCCAGTACTAC.

V usage is TRBV6-1 and J usage is TRBJ2-5, with TRBD2 identical over 7 bases. The CDR3 has 13 amino acids. With V trimmed by 2 bases and J by 4 bases, 1 base remained unmatched. CDR1 is MNHNS and CDR2 is SASEGT in the germline V gene. In DNA, the CDR3 is TGTGCCAGCAGTGAATCGGGGGGAGAGACCCAGTACTTC. Its translation is CASSESGGETQYF.

This clonotype was recorded many times. The V and J genes are TRBV30 and TRBJ1-2; no clear D. The CDR3 has 12 amino acids. Between the trimmed V and J ends, which lost 6 bases and 5 bases, there was a span of 13 bases. The germline V gene has CDR1 GTSNPN and CDR2 SVGIG (reference sequence). The CDR3 sequence: CACFLGGYGYTF. The CDR3 region has the DNA TGTGCCTGCTTTCTGGGAGGTTATGGCTACACCTTC.

This clonotype was seen many times. V usage is TRBV20-1 and J usage is TRBJ1-2; 12 nucleotides align to TRBD1. V lost 0 bases to trimming and J lost 3 bases; unmatched junction nucleotides: 11. The length of the CDR3 is 18 residues. CDR1 DFQATT and CDR2 SNEGSKA come from the germline V gene (reference sequence). As DNA, the CDR3 is TGCAGTGCTAGAGACGCAACGGGACAGGGGGCTCTGGACTATGGCTACACCTTC. Protein: CSARDATGQGALDYGYTF.

This clonotype was observed at least ten times. This chain joins TRBV9 and TRBJ2-5; 12 nucleotides align to TRBD2. The V gene's germline CDR1 is SGDLS and CDR2 YYNGEE. The junction had 5 bases not matched to a gene; V was cut back by 3 bases and J by 2 bases. CDR3 length: 16 residues. The CDR3, as DNA: TGTGCCAGCAGCGCCCGGACTAGCGGGGCACAAGAGACCCAGTACTTC. It translates to CASSARTSGAQETQYF.

Comment on this clonotype: This may be a read error: a much more frequent sequence differs by one nucleotide. The V and J genes are TRBV5-1 and TRBJ1-2; TRBD1 might be the D (5 bases). CDR1 and CDR2 (germline): SGHRS, YFSETQ. The length of the CDR3 is 14 residues. The CDR3 DNA follows: TGCGCCTGCAGCCTACACGAGGCCCCGGGGCCCTACACCTTC. Translated, it gives CACSLHEAPGPYTF. The full variable domain, rest sourced from reference TRBV5-1 and TRBJ1-2, is KAGVTQTPRYLIKTRGQQVTLSCSPISGHRSVSWYQQTPGQGLQFLFEYFSETQRNKGNFPGRFSGRQFSNSRSEMNVSTLELGDSALYLCACSLHEAPGPYTFGSGTRLTVV.

This clonotype was counted many times. V gene TRBV6-1 combines with J gene TRBJ2-7, with 9 bases lining up with TRBD1. Germline CDR1 reads MNHNS; CDR2 reads SASEGT. This CDR3 spans 15 amino acids. J was trimmed by 0 bases and V by 6 bases; bases with no gene match: 6. CDR3 sequence: CASSQDRGSSYEQYF. Here the CDR3 DNA reads TGTGCCAGCAGCCAGGACAGGGGAAGCTCCTACGAGCAGTACTTC.

This clonotype was seen at least ten times. The J gene is TRBJ1-3, the V gene TRBV6-5; D may be TRBD1 (6 bases). The CDR3 consists of 15 residues. Germline V gene data show CDR1 as MNHEY and CDR2 as SVGAGI. Trimming stripped 4 bases from V and 2 bases from J, with 12 bases between. This CDR3 reads CASSSIQGAGNTIYF. The DNA of the CDR3 is TGTGCCAGCAGTTCTATACAGGGAGCTGGAAACACCATATATTTT.

Comment on this clonotype: Possible read error: a much larger clone is one base away. The chain couples TRBV5-1 to TRBJ2-6; TRBD1 is a possible D gene (6 bases). Per the germline V gene, CDR1 is SGHRS and CDR2 is YFSETQ. CDR3 length equals 16 residues. The V gene lost 3 bases and the J gene lost 0 bases, with 10 bases spanning the gap. This CDR3 reads CASSSGHLSGANVLTF. The CDR3 coding sequence is TGCGCCAGCAGCTCGGGACATCTCTCTGGGGCCAACGTCCTGACTTTC.

This clonotype was found many times. The rearrangement uses TRBV24-1 and TRBJ2-7; 7 nucleotides line up with TRBD2. The trim removed 11 bases at V and 2 bases at J, leaving 17 bases unmatched. Germline CDR1 reads KGHDR; CDR2 reads SFDVKD. The CDR3 sequence is 16 residues long. CDR3 in DNA: TGTGCCAACCGACCCCCGGGCCTGGCGGGAGCCTACGAGCAGTACTTC. This codes for CANRPPGLAGAYEQYF.

This clonotype has a count of ten or more. CDR3 sequence: CASSEDKRGLSYEQYF. CDR3 sequence (DNA): TGTGCCAGCAGTGAAGACAAACGGGGCCTCTCCTACGAGCAGTACTTC. J is TRBJ2-7 and V is TRBV6-1; tentatively, D is TRBD1 or TRBD2 (5 bases each). V was clipped by 1 base and J by 0 bases, with 13 bases between them. CDR3 length: 16 residues. Germline V CDR1 and CDR2: MNHNS, SASEGT.

This clonotype was counted ten times or more. DNA of the CDR3: TGTGCCAGCAAGCAAGAGACCCAGTACTTC. Protein product: CASKQETQYF. The chain uses TRBV28 and TRBJ2-5; D is ambiguous. Trimming took 7 bases from V and 2 from J, leaving 2 bases between them. CDR1 and CDR2 from the germline V gene are MDHEN and SYDVKM. The CDR3 has 10 residues.

This clonotype has a count of ten or more. The chain links TRBV28 to TRBJ1-5; maybe TRBD1 (5 bases). There are 15 residues in the CDR3. Germline V lookup: CDR1 MDHEN, CDR2 SYDVKM. Trimming pared 4 bases from V and 6 bases from J, leaving 16 bases between. The CDR3 here is CASSYVAGLGQPQHF. Written as DNA, the CDR3 is TGTGCCAGCAGTTACGTGGCGGGGCTGGGTCAGCCCCAGCATTTT.

This clonotype was detected a few times. V usage is TRBV30 and J usage is TRBJ1-5; D call uncertain. Germline loops: CDR1 GTSNPN, CDR2 SVGIG (reference sequence). The CDR3 totals 14 residues. The ends were cut back, 2 bases at V and 7 bases at J, with 15 bases in the middle. The CDR3 coding sequence is TGTGCCTGGAGTTTAACAAGCCGGGAGCAGCCCCAGCATTTT. It is translated as CAWSLTSREQPQHF.

Details on this clonotype: Being one base from a much bigger clone, this may be a read error. J is TRBJ2-7 and V is TRBV3-1; D remains unclear. V lost 0 bases and J lost 1, with 7 bases in between. The CDR3 has 14 amino acids. The V gene's germline CDR1 is LGHDT and CDR2 YNNKEL (reference sequence). The CDR3: CASSQDSRSYEQYV. The CDR3 DNA reads as TGTGCCAGCAGCCAAGATTCTAGGTCCTACGAGCAGTACGTC.

This clonotype was detected many times. This rearrangement joins TRBV10-3 to TRBJ2-7, with D maybe TRBD2 (5 bases). V lost 2 bases and J 0 bases, leaving 14 bases between the germline ends. The CDR3 length is 16 residues. The germline V gene has CDR1 ENHRY and CDR2 SYGVKD. CDR3 sequence: CAISEPSAAVSYEQYF. The CDR3 DNA follows: TGTGCCATCAGTGAGCCCTCAGCGGCAGTCTCCTACGAGCAGTACTTC.

This clonotype was detected a few times. The CDR3 DNA follows: TGTGCCTGGAGTGTAGGGGCAGGGGGCAATCAGCCCCAGCATTTT. This gives the protein CAWSVGAGGNQPQHF. The rearrangement joins TRBV30 to TRBJ1-5, with D tentatively TRBD1 (6 bases). V gave up 0 bases and J gave up 2 bases, with 11 bases separating them. CDR3 size: 15 residues. Germline CDR1 reads GTSNPN; CDR2 reads SVGIG (reference sequence). Filled out from reference TRBV30 and TRBJ1-5, the complete variable domain reads SQTIHQWPATLVQPVGSPLSLECTVEGTSNPNLYWYRQAAGRGLQLLFYSVGIGQISSEVPQNLSASRPQDRQFILSSKKLLLSDSGFYLCAWSVGAGGNQPQHFGDGTRLSIL.

The table lists this clonotype with many counts. The V and J genes are TRBV10-3 and TRBJ2-5; D possibly corresponds to TRBD1 (5 bases). Germline V gene sequence: CDR1 ENHRY, CDR2 SYGVKD. V gave up 3 bases and J gave up 7 bases, with 9 bases separating them. CDR3 length equals 12 residues. CDR3 sequence reads: CAISDSGLTQYF. CDR3 nucleotides: TGTGCCATCAGTGATTCAGGGTTGACCCAGTACTTC.

The chain recombines TRBV28 with TRBJ2-5; 9 bases line up with TRBD2. Looked up from germline, CDR1 is MDHEN and CDR2 is SYDVKM. The CDR3 has 15 residues. The V and J ends lost 2 bases and 5 bases, in that order; junction bases with no gene match: 6. CDR3 in amino acids: CASSLEVAGGETQYF. In nucleotides, the CDR3 is TGTGCCAGCAGTTTAGAGGTCGCGGGGGGGGAGACCCAGTACTTC.

This clonotype came up many times. The rearrangement uses TRBV25-1 and TRBJ2-2; the match to TRBD1 covers 10 bases. The junction had 1 base not matched to a gene; V was cut back by 3 bases and J by 3 bases. The germline CDR1 and CDR2 sequences are MGHDK and SYGVNS. This CDR3 is built from 15 residues. CDR3 DNA sequence: TGTGCCAGCAGTGACGGGACAGGGGACACCGGGGAGCTGTTTTTT. Amino acid sequence: CASSDGTGDTGELFF.

The chain employs TRBV24-1 and TRBJ1-2; no firm D call. This CDR3 region has 16 residues. V was trimmed by 4 bases and J by 7 bases, leaving 21 bases between them. Germline CDR1 and CDR2: KGHDR and SFDVKD. CDR3 nucleotide sequence: TGTGCCACCAGTGACTCCCATCTCGACCGACATCTTGGCTACACCTTC. Its translation is CATSDSHLDRHLGYTF.

This clonotype was seen many times. The chain is built from TRBV6-1 and TRBJ1-1; no reliable D call. This CDR3 is 13 amino acids long. Germline V gene lookup returns CDR1 MNHNS and CDR2 SASEGT. V shed 7 bases and J shed 8 bases, with 17 bases lying between them. The CDR3 spells CASTDEAKGEAFF. In DNA form, the CDR3 reads TGTGCCAGCACGGACGAAGCGAAAGGAGAAGCTTTCTTT.

Ten or more counts support this clonotype. The chain carries TRBV12-3 or TRBV12-4 and TRBJ2-5; 14 bases fit TRBD2. The CDR3 spans 16 residues. V dropped 6 bases and J dropped 3; count of bases not matched to a gene: 6. The CDR3 coding sequence is TGTGCCAGCAGAACGACTAGCGGGAGGGACAAAGAGACCCAGTACTTC. Its protein is CASRTTSGRDKETQYF.

V usage is TRBV5-1 and J usage is TRBJ2-7, with TRBD2 as a possible D gene (5 bases). V lost 5 bases to trimming and J lost 2 bases, with 11 bases between them. The germline V gene encodes CDR1 SGHRS and CDR2 YFSETQ. The CDR3 runs 13 residues. CDR3 protein: CASREGLTYEQYF. CDR3 DNA sequence: TGCGCCAGCAGGGAAGGACTGACCTACGAGCAGTACTTC.

At least ten counts were recorded for this clonotype. The V and J genes are TRBV6-5 and TRBJ2-7; 7 bases agree with TRBD1. The CDR3 contains 16 residues. The J segment lost 1 base and the V segment lost 0 bases, leaving 6 bases of the junction unmatched. Germline V lookup: CDR1 MNHEY, CDR2 SVGAGI. CDR3 region: CASSYSRQGVSYEQYF. DNA of the CDR3: TGTGCCAGCAGTTACTCGAGGCAGGGGGTTTCCTACGAGCAGTACTTC.

There are a few counts of this clonotype. The chain employs TRBV5-1 and TRBJ2-6; 7 bases agree with TRBD1. There are 17 residues in the CDR3. CDR1 and CDR2 from the germline V gene are SGHRS and YFSETQ. J gave up 1 base and V 4 bases, and 8 bases lay outside the gene matches. The CDR3 loop is CASSVSAGGSGANVLTF. The CDR3 DNA reads TGCGCCAGCAGCGTTTCCGCAGGGGGTTCTGGGGCCAACGTCCTGACTTTC.

Points on this clonotype: One base away lies a much larger clone, so this may be a sequencing read error. This chain joins TRBV6-5 and TRBJ2-4, with a possible D match to TRBD1 (6 bases). Germline CDR1 and CDR2: MNHEY and SVGAGI. This CDR3 spans 17 amino acids. The CDR3 nucleotides are TGTGCCAGCAGTTTACGTCAGGGGACGTTAGCCATAAACATTCAGTACTTC. This gives the protein CASSLRQGTLAINIQYF.

A remark on this clonotype: A single base separates this from a much larger clone, so it may be a read error. The rearrangement links TRBV12-3 or TRBV12-4 to TRBJ2-7, with 8 bases lining up with TRBD1. CDR3 length equals 15 residues. The CDR3 loop reads CASTLRSGGLYEQYF. The CDR3 nucleotides are TGTGCCAGCACTTTAAGGTCAGGGGGCCTCTACGAGCAGTACTTC.

This clonotype was counted at least ten times. The chain uses TRBV29-1 and TRBJ2-2; TRBD2 is a possible D gene (5 bases). CDR3 size: 14 residues. Germline CDR1 reads SQVTM; CDR2 reads ANQGSEA. V dropped 2 bases and J dropped 0 bases, with 7 bases sitting between them. The CDR3 coding sequence is TGCAGCGTTGAACCGGGAACGAACACCGGGGAGCTGTTTTTT. Translation gives CSVEPGTNTGELFF.